The sequence of this T cell receptor (beta chain) was determined in a study of OX40 agonist ivuxolimab in advanced cancers. The overall study: Patients received ivuxolimab, an agonistic anti-OX40 (CD134) antibody. Dose-escalation patients suffered from hepatocellular carcinoma, melanoma, renal cell or head and neck cancer.

Generated by immunoSEQ multiplex PCR, the TCRdb table keeps only in-frame clones and is missing some. The repertoire holds 67,000 or so clones, with 85% as singletons. The ends lost 3 bases at V and 2 bases at J; junction bases unmatched: 9. Germline CDR1 and CDR2: SGHRS and YFSETQ. The CDR3 extends over 18 amino acids. Specimen: CD4+ or CD8+ T cells sorted from blood, collected in a trial of the OX40 agonist ivuxolimab. This chain joins TRBV5-1 and TRBJ2-1, with TRBD2 matching 12 bases. The sequence was collected from an adult with an advanced solid tumor such as melanoma, head and neck, liver or kidney cancer. CDR3 sequence: CASSSPLAGGVAYNEQFF. CDR3 nucleotide sequence: TGCGCCAGCAGCTCCCCCCTAGCGGGAGGGGTGGCCTACAATGAGCAGTTCTTC.